This TCR beta chain appears in the sequencing data of a study of PD-1 blockade in classical Hodgkin lymphoma. General study results and limits: After ASCT, patients who started nivolumab under 1 year later were excluded. The causes of the repertoire differences, possibly disease activity or prior therapy, remain undefined.

As to this clone: Its specificity is not known.

The CDR3 loop spans 14 amino acids. Germline loops: CDR1 GTSNPN, CDR2 SVGIG (reference sequence). The ends were cut back, 1 base at V and 10 bases at J, with 19 bases in the middle. Profiled with immunoSEQ multiplex PCR; TCRdb holds only in-frame clones, not every one. This table has over 15,000 clones, approximately 84% appearing once. All patients experienced relapse after autologous stem cell transplantation, and brentuximab vedotin exposure was variable. The best responses consisted of complete response, partial response or progressive disease. This clonotype originated in a human donor with classical Hodgkin lymphoma. Specimen: peripheral blood mononuclear cells (PBMCs), collected at baseline. The V and J genes are TRBV30 and TRBJ1-1; TRBD1 is a possible D gene (5 bases). CDR3 amino acids: CAWSGPTGFGTAFF. For the CDR3, the DNA is TGTGCCTGGAGTGGACCAACGGGCTTCGGGACAGCTTTCTTT.